This T cell receptor (beta chain) was obtained from a study of cytomegalovirus exposure and HLA in healthy donors. Study-level information: There were approximately 400 genotyped donors. Of these, about 81% fell in the genetic ancestry cluster associated with self-reported Caucasian donors.

PCR amplification relied on 60 Vbeta primers (plus 13 Jbeta primers). Produced via immunoSEQ multiplex PCR; TCRdb's table is partial and in-frame only. The table records tens of thousands of clones, around 82% of them present only once. V was shortened by 4 bases and J by 8 bases, with 19 bases between the two germline ends. This CDR3 is built from 15 residues. Germline CDR1 SGHRS, CDR2 YFSETQ. This clone was seen a handful of times. The sample consisted of PBMCs. This sequence originates from a man in his late teens or twenties in good health and CMV-seropositive. The J gene is TRBJ2-1, the V gene TRBV5-1; maybe TRBD2 (5 bases). In nucleotides, the CDR3 is TGCGCCAGCAGCCCGAGGGTAGGCGGCTCCGATGAGCAGTTCTTC. Translation gives CASSPRVGGSDEQFF.